The sequence of this T cell receptor beta chain was determined in a study of shared clonotypes between healthy human individuals. The wider study: Those who served as donors were a couple of women and three men between the ages of 18 and 49. There were three CD4 naive, three CD4 memory, two CD8 naive and one CD8 memory plates per donor. Study conclusions and caveats: Across a handful of donors, naive CD4 shared around 5.1%, naive CD8 over 3%, memory CD4 2.3%, memory CD8 0.35% to 0.5%.

Comment on this clone: The antigen is not known.

The V end lost 4 bases, the J end lost 2 bases, and 15 bases lay between the germline ends. The CDR3 spans 16 residues. Per germline, CDR1 SGDLS and CDR2 YYNGEE. CD45RO-negative, CCR7-positively selected cells formed the naive CD8 fraction, excluding terminally differentiated effector memory CD45RA+ cells. TCRdb's table, derived via immunoSEQ multiplex PCR, lists solely in-frame clones and lacks some. The table lists about 2 million clones, about 95% of them singletons. Input material: naive CD8+ T cells sorted from blood. The TCR originated in a young man in good health. The V call is TRBV9, the J call TRBJ2-2; D possibly uses TRBD1 or TRBD2 (5 bases each). CDR3 in amino acids: CASSLPGTVNTGELFF. In DNA, the CDR3 is TGTGCCAGCAGCTTACCCGGGACGGTAAACACCGGGGAGCTGTTTTTT.